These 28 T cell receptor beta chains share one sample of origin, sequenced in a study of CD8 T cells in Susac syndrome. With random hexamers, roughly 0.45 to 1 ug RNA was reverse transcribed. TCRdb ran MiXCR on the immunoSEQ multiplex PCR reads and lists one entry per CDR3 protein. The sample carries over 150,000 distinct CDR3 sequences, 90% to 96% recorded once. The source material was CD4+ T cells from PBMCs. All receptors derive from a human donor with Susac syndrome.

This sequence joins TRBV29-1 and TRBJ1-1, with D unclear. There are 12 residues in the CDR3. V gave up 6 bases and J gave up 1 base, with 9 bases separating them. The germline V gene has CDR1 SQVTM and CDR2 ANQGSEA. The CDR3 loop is CSVTGPNTEAFF. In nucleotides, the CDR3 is TGCAGCGTAACCGGACCGAACACTGAAGCTTTCTTT.

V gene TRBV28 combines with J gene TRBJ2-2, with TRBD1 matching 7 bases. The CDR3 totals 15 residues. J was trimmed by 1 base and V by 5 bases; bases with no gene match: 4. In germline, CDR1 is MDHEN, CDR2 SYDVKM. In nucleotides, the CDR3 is TGTGCCAGCAGTATAAGACAGGGGAACACCGGGGAGCTGTTTTTT. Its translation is CASSIRQGNTGELFF.

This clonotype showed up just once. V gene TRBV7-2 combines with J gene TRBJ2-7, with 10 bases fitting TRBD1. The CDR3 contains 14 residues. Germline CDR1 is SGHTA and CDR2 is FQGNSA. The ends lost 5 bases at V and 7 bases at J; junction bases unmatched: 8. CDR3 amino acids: CASSNGQGGTEQYF. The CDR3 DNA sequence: TGTGCCAGCAGCAACGGACAGGGGGGTACAGAGCAGTACTTC.

The CDR3: CASSPGTLTSYEQYV. As DNA, the CDR3 is TGTGCCAGCAGCCCCGGGACACTGACTTCCTACGAGCAGTACGTC. V and J are TRBV21-1 and TRBJ2-7; the table assigns TRBD1, which was not confirmed against the DNA. TRBV21-1 counts as a pseudogene. There are 15 residues in the CDR3.

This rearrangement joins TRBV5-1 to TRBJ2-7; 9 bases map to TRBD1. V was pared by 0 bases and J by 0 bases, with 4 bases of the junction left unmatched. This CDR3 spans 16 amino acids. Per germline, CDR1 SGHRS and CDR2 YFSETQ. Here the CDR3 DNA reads TGCGCCAGCAGCTTGGGCACAGGGGGCTTCTCCTACGAGCAGTACTTC. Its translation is CASSLGTGGFSYEQYF.

The CDR3 DNA reads as TGTGCCAGCAGTCAGGGGGCTACGGGCCAAGCGACCAGCAATGAGCAGTTCTTC. This translates into CASSQGATGQATSNEQFF. V and J are TRBV12-3 or TRBV12-4 and TRBJ2-1; TRBD1 agrees at 8 bases. V lost 5 bases to trimming and J lost 6 bases; unmatched junction nucleotides: 18. The CDR3 consists of 18 residues.

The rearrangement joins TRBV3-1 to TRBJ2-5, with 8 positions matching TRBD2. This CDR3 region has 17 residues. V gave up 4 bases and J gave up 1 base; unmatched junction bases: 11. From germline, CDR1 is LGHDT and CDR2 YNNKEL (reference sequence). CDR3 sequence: CASSRNRLAFGQETQYF. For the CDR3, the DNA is TGTGCCAGCAGCCGAAACCGACTAGCGTTCGGCCAAGAGACCCAGTACTTC.

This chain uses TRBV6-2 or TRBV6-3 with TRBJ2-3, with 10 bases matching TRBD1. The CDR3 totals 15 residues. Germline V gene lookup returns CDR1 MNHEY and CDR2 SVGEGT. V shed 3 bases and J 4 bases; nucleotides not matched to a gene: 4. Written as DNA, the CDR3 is TGTGCCAGCAGTTATGGACAGGGGGTCGCAGATACGCAGTATTTT. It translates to CASSYGQGVADTQYF.

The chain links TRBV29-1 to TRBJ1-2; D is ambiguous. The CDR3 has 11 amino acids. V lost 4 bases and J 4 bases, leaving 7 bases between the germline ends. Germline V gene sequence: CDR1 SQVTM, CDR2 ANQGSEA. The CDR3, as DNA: TGCAGCGTTGGGCAGCCCTATGGCTACACCTTC. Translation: CSVGQPYGYTF.

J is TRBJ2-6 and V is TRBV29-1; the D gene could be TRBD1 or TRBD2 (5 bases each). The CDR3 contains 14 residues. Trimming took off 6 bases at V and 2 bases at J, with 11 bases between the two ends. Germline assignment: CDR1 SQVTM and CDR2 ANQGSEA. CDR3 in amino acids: CSVGTTPGANVLTF. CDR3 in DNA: TGCAGCGTGGGGACCACCCCTGGGGCCAACGTCCTGACTTTC.

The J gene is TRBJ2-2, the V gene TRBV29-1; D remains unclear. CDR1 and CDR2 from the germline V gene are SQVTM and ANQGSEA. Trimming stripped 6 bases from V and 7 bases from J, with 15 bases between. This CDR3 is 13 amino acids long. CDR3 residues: CSVVYSFGGELFF. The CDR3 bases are TGCAGCGTGGTATATAGCTTTGGCGGGGAGCTGTTTTTT.

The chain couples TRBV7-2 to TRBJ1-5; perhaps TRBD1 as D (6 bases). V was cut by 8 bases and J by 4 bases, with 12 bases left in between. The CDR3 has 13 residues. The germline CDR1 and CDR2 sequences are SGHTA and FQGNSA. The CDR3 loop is CASGTFWNQPQHF. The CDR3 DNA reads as TGTGCCAGCGGGACATTTTGGAATCAGCCCCAGCATTTT. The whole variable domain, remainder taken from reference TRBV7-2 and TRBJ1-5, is GAGVSQSPSNKVTEKGKDVELRCDPISGHTALYWYRQSLGQGLEFLIYFQGNSAPDKSGLPSDRFSAERTGGSVSTLTIQRTQQEDSAVYLCASGTFWNQPQHFGDGTRLSIL.

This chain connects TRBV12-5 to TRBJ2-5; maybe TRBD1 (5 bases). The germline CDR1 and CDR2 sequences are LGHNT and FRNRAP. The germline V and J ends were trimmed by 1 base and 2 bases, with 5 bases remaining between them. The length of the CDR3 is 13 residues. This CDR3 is CASGLAGQETQYF. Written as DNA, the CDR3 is TGTGCTAGTGGTTTGGCAGGGCAAGAGACCCAGTACTTC.

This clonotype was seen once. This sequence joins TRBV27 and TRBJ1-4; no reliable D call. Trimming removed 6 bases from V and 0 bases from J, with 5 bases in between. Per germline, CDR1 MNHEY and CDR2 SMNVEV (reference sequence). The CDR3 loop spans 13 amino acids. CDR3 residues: CASRTPTNEKLFF. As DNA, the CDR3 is TGTGCCAGCAGGACACCAACTAATGAAAAACTGTTTTTT.

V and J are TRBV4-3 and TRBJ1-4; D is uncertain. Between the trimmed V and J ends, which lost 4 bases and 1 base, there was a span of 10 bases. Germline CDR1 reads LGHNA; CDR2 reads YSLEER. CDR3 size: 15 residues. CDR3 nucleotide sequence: TGCGCCAGCAGCCTAACCTTAGAAACTAATGAAAAACTGTTTTTT. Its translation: CASSLTLETNEKLFF.

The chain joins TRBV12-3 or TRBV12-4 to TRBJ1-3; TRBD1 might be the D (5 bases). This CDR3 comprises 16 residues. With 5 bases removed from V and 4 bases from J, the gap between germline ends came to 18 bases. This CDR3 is CASSPRSSGPGNTIYF. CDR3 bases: TGTGCCAGCAGTCCCCGTTCTTCAGGGCCAGGAAACACCATATATTTT.

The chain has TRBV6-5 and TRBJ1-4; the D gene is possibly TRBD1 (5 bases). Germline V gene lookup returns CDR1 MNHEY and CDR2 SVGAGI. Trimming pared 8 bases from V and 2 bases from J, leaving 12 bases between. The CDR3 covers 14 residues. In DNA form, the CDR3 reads TGTGCCAGCGGCTCGGGGGTGACTAATGAAAAACTGTTTTTT. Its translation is CASGSGVTNEKLFF.

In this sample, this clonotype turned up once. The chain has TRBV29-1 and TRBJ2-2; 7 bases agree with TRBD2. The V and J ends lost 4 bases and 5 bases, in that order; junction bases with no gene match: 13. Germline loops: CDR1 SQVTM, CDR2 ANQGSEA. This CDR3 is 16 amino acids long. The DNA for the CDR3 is TGCAGCGTTGGGGCGGGAGCCATGGGGGGGACCGGGGAGCTGTTTTTT. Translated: CSVGAGAMGGTGELFF.

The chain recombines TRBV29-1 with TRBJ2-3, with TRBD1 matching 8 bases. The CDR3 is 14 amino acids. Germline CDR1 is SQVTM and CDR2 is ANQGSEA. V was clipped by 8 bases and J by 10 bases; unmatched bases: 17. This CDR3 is CSSSGTGHLKAQYF. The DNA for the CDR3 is TGCAGCTCCTCCGGGACAGGACACCTTAAGGCGCAGTATTTT.

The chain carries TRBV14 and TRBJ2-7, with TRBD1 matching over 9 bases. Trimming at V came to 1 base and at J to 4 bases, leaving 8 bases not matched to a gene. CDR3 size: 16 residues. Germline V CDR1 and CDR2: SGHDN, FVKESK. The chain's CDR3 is CASSQGFGTGTYEQYF. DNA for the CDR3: TGTGCCAGCAGCCAAGGATTCGGGACAGGGACGTACGAGCAGTACTTC.

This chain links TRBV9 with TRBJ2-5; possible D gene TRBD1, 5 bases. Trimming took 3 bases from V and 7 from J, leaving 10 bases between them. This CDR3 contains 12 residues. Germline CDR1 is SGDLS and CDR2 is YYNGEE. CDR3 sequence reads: CASSEGPGTQYF. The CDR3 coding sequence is TGTGCCAGCAGCGAGGGGCCCGGGACCCAGTACTTC.

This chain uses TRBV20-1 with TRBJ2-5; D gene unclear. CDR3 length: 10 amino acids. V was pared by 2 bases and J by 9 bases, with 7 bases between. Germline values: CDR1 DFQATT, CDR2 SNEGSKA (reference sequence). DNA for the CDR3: TGCAGTGCTAGAAGGCAGTCCCAGTACTTC. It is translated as CSARRQSQYF.

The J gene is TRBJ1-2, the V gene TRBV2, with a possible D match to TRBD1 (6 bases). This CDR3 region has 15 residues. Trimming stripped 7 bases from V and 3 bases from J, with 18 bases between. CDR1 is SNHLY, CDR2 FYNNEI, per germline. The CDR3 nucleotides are TGTGCCAGCACGTTGTCGGCGGGGGCGGACTATGGCTACACCTTC. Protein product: CASTLSAGADYGYTF.

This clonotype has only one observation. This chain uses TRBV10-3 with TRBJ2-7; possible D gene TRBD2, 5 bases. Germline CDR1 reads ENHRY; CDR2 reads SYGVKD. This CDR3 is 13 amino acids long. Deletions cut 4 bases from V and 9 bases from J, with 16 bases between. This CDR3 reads CAISGIGPAGQYF. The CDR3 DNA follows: TGTGCCATCAGTGGTATAGGGCCGGCGGGGCAGTACTTC.

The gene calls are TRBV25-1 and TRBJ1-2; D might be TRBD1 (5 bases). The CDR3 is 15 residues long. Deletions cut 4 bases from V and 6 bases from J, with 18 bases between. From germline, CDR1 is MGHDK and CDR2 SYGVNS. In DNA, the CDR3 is TGTGCCAGCAGTGCCAGTCTGCGAGGGGTCAATGGCTACACCTTC. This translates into CASSASLRGVNGYTF.

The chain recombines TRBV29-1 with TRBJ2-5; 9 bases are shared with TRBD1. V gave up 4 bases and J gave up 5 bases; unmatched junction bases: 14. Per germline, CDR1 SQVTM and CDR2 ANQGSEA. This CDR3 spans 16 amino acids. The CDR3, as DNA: TGCAGCGTTGCCGGATCCGGGACAGGGTCAGGGGAGACCCAGTACTTC. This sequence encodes CSVAGSGTGSGETQYF.

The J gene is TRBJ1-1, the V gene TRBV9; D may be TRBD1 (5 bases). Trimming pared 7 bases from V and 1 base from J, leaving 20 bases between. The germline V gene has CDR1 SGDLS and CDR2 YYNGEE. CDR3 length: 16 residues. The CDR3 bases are TGTGCCAGCGGAGAGGGTTGGGGCAGGAGGAACACTGAAGCTTTCTTT. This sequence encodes CASGEGWGRRNTEAFF.

Here the CDR3 reads CASSPIPPDLFTSVSSYEQYF. The CDR3 DNA reads TGTGCCAGCAGTCCTATCCCGCCGGACTTGTTTACTAGCGTCAGCTCCTACGAGCAGTACTTC. The chain combines TRBV27 with TRBJ2-7; 7 bases match TRBD2. This CDR3 comprises 21 residues. V lost 5 bases, J lost 0 bases, and 25 bases stayed unmatched. Per germline, CDR1 MNHEY and CDR2 SMNVEV (reference sequence).